Included here is one T cell receptor beta chain sequence, with context. Antigen specificity is unknown. Time point denoted: blood 2 weeks post-SBRT. Treatment defined: 15 Gy SBRT to primary tumor, nephrectomy 4 weeks later. The patient's renal cell carcinoma had clear cell pathology. These data originate in a study of radiation and T cells in renal cell carcinoma. The overall study: Nephrectomy followed 15 Gy stereotactic body radiation by 4 weeks.

Overall study results and limits: In blood, top tumor clones expanded by 2 weeks, shrinking by 4. Without pretreatment biopsies, baseline tumor clonotype presence was undetermined.

This CDR3 comprises 14 residues. Trimming pared 0 bases from V and 8 bases from J, leaving 9 bases between. Looked up from germline, CDR1 is SGDLS and CDR2 is YYNGEE. Repertoires were generated with immunoSEQ multiplex PCR, while TCRdb's copy carries only in-frame clones and drops some. The table records 150,000 or so clones, roughly 87% of them present only once. The rearrangement joins TRBV9 to TRBJ1-6; D remains unclear. The sequence was obtained from a woman aged 45-65 years with renal cell carcinoma. Sequences were derived from blood, sampled from a patient whose treatment included radiotherapy and nephrectomy. CDR3 coding DNA: TGTGCCAGCAGCGTAGCCTATACAGATTCACCCCTCCACTTT. The encoded protein is CASSVAYTDSPLHF.